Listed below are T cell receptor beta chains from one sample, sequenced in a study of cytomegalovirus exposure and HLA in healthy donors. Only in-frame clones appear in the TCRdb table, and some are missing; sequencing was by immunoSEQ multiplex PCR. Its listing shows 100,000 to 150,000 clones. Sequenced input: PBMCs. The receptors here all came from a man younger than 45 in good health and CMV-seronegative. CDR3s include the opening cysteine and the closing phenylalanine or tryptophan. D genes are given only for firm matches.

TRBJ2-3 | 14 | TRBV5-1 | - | TGCGCCAGCAGCTGGGAGCGGGGCACAGATACGCAGTATTTT | CASSWERGTDTQYF
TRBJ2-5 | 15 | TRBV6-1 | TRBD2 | TGTGCCAGCAGTGGGCTAGCGGGATCAGGGGAGACCCAGTACTTC | CASSGLAGSGETQYF
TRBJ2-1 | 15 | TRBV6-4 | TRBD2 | TGTGCCAGCAGTGACGGGACTAGCGGGAGTCATGAGCAGTTCTTC | CASSDGTSGSHEQFF
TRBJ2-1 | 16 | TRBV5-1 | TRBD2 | TGCGCCAGCAGCTTGGGCCCTAGCGGGAGGACCAATGAGCAGTTCTTC | CASSLGPSGRTNEQFF
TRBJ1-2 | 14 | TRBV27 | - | TGTGCCAGCAGACGACAGGACCTCTCTGGTGGCTACACCTTC | CASRRQDLSGGYTF
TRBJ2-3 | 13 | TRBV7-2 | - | TGTGCCAGCAGCCTCCCTGAGGCGGCCCCGCAGTATTTT | CASSLPEAAPQYF
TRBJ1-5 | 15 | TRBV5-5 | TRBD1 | TGTGCCAGCAGCTCGACAGGGGGAGCGAATCAGCCCCAGCATTTT | CASSSTGGANQPQHF
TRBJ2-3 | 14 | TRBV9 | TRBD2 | TGTGCCAGCAGCGTGAGCGGGAGATCAGATACGCAGTATTTT | CASSVSGRSDTQYF
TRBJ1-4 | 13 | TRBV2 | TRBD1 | TGTGCCAGCAGTTTTGACAGGGAAGAAAAACTGTTTTTT | CASSFDREEKLFF
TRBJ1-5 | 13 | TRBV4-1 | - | TGCGCCAGCAGCACTTCTGACAATCAGCCCCAGCATTTT | CASSTSDNQPQHF
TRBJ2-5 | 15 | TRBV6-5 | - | TGTGCCAGCAGCCCCCCCCTCGGCGACGGGGGGCCCCAGTACTTC | CASSPPLGDGGPQYF
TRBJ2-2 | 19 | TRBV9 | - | TGTGCCAGCAGCGCAAAGCAAACTCGGGACAACCGAAACACCGGGGAGCTGTTTTTT | CASSAKQTRDNRNTGELFF
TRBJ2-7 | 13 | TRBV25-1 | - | TGTGCCAGCAGTGTGGGACTTACCTACGAGCAGTACTTC | CASSVGLTYEQYF
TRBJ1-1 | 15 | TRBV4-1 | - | TGCGCCAGCAGCCAAGATCTAACCGGGACTAACCTTGCTTTCTTT | CASSQDLTGTNLAFF
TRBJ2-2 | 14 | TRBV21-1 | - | TGTGCCAGCAGCAAAGTAGATGGCACCGGGGAGCTGTTTTTT | CASSKVDGTGELFF
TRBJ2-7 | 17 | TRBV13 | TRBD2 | TGTGCCAGCAGCTTGGGACCCCTAAGCGGGAGGAGCTACGAGCAGTACTTC | CASSLGPLSGRSYEQYF
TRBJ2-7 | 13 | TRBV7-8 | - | TGTGCCAGCAGCTTAGCTAGTCAATACGAGCAGTACTTC | CASSLASQYEQYF
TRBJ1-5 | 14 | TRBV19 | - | TGTGCCAGTAGTATACGGGGAGGGAATCAGCCCCAGCATTTT | CASSIRGGNQPQHF
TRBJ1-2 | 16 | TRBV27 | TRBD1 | TGTGCCAGCAGTTTACCCCGGGACAGGGCTGACTATGGCTACACCTTC | CASSLPRDRADYGYTF
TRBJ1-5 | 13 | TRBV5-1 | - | TGCGCCAGCAGCTTGCGGGGGAATCAGCCCCAGCATTTT | CASSLRGNQPQHF
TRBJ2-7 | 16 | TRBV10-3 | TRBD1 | TGTGCCATCAGTGACCCCACCGGGACAGGGGCGTACGAGCAGTACTTC | CAISDPTGTGAYEQYF
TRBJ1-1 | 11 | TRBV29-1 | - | TGCAGCGTTGCTGGGGCCACTGAAGCTTTCTTT | CSVAGATEAFF
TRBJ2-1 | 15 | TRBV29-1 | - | TGCAGCGTTGAAGGGGGCGTCGGGCACTTGGATGAGCAGTTCTTC | CSVEGGVGHLDEQFF
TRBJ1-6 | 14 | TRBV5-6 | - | TGTGCCAGCAGCTCAGGGGCGGATTATTCACCCCTCCACTTT | CASSSGADYSPLHF
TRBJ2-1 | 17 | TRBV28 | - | TGTGCCAGCAGTCGGGATTCGAGCGGGCCCTGGGACAATGAGCAGTTCTTC | CASSRDSSGPWDNEQFF
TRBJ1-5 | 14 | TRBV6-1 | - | TGTGCCAGCAGTGAAGGACAGGAGAATCAGCCCCAGCATTTT | CASSEGQENQPQHF
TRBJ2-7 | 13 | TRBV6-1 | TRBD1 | TGTGCCAGCGGGGGGACAGGGCGGGACGAGCAGTACTTC | CASGGTGRDEQYF
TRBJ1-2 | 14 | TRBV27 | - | TGTGCCAGCAGCCTGAGAGAGGGTAACTATGGCTACACCTTC | CASSLREGNYGYTF
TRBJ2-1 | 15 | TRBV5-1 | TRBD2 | TGCGCCAGCAGCCCCTTGGTAGCGGGAGGCAATGAGCAGTTCTTC | CASSPLVAGGNEQFF
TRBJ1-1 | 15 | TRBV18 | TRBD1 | TGTGCCAGCTCACCCCGGGGACAGACGTACACTGAAGCTTTCTTT | CASSPRGQTYTEAFF
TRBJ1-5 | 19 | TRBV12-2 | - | TGTGCAAGTCGCTTGGCTAGGGACAGTAAGAGGGATAGCAATCAGCCCCAGCATTTT | CASRLARDSKRDSNQPQHF
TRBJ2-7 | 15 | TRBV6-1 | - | TGTGCCAGCAGATTTCTAGAGGAGAGCTCCTACGAGCAGTACTTC | CASRFLEESSYEQYF
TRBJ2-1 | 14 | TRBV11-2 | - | TGTGCCAGCATCCCAGGGGATACCTACAATGAGCAGTTCTTC | CASIPGDTYNEQFF
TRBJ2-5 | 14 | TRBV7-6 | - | TGTGCCAGCAGCCTACAGGGTCGCGGGGAGACCCAGTACTTC | CASSLQGRGETQYF
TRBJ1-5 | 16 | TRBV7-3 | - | TGTGCCAGCAGCGTACGAGGGGAGGGGAGCAATCAGCCCCAGCATTTT | CASSVRGEGSNQPQHF
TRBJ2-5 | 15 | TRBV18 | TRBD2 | TGTGCCAGCTCACCACGGCGACTAGCGGAAGAGACCCAGTACTTC | CASSPRRLAEETQYF
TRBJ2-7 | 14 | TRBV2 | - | TGTGCCACTAGACAGTCTAAAAATTCCTACGAGCAGTACTTC | CATRQSKNSYEQYF
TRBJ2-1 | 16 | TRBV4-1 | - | TGCGCCAGCAGCCACATAGGTGGGAGAGAGTACAATGAGCAGTTCTTC | CASSHIGGREYNEQFF
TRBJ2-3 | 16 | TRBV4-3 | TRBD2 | TGCGCCAGCAGGCCTGACTGGACTAGAATCACAGATACGCAGTATTTT | CASRPDWTRITDTQYF
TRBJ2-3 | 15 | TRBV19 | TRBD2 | TGTGCCAGTAGTATATCGCGGGAGGTTACAGATACGCAGTATTTT | CASSISREVTDTQYF
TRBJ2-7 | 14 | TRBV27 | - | TGTGCCAGCAGTTTAAAGGCGGGCACCTACGAGCAGTACTTC | CASSLKAGTYEQYF
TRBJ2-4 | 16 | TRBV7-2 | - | TGTGCCAGCAGCCCCCAGGGGTCAGCAGCCAAAAACATTCAGTACTTC | CASSPQGSAAKNIQYF
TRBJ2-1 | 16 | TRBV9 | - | TGTGCCAGCAGCGTCAACAGACCCACTAGTTTTGGTGAGCAGTTCTTC | CASSVNRPTSFGEQFF
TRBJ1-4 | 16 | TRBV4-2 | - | TGTGCCAGCAGCCGACTTACCTTTTCAACTAATGAAAAACTGTTTTTT | CASSRLTFSTNEKLFF
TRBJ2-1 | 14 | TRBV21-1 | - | TGTGCCAGCAACACCGGGGGTCCCTACAATGAGCAGTTCTTC | CASNTGGPYNEQFF
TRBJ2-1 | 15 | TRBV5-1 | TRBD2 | TGCGCCAGCAGCGAGGGACTAGCGGGTTACAATGAGCAGTTCTTC | CASSEGLAGYNEQFF
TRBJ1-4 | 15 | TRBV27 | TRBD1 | TGTGCCTCTAAACGGCGGGACAGGTCGGGAGAAAAACTGTTTTTT | CASKRRDRSGEKLFF
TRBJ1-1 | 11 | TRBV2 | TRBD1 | TGTGCCAGCAGTGGACAGGGGGAAGCTTTCTTT | CASSGQGEAFF
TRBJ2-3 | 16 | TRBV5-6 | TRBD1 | TGTGCCAGCAGCCCCGACCCGGGACAGGGGACAGATACGCAGTATTTT | CASSPDPGQGTDTQYF
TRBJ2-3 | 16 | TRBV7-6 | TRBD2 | TGTGCCAGCAGCCTTGGACTAGCGGGATTATCCGATACGCAGTATTTT | CASSLGLAGLSDTQYF
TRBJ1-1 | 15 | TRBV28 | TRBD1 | TGTGCCAGCAGTGCCGGGACAGGGTACATCACTGAAGCTTTCTTT | CASSAGTGYITEAFF
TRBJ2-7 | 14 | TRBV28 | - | TGTGCCAGCATCGGGCAGACTAGTTCCTACGAGCAGTACTTC | CASIGQTSSYEQYF
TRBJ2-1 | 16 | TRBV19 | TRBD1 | TGTGCCAGTAGTGCAGGGACAGGGCGCTCCTACAATGAGCAGTTCTTC | CASSAGTGRSYNEQFF
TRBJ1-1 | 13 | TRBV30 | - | TGTGCCTGGAGTGTATGGAGGAACACTGAAGCTTTCTTT | CAWSVWRNTEAFF
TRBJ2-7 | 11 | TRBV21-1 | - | TGTGCCAGCAGCCAGGTGGAAGAGCAGTACTTC | CASSQVEEQYF
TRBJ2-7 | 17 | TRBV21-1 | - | TGTGCCAGCAGCAAAGATGTCCCGACAGGGGGGCAGTACGAGCAGTACTTC | CASSKDVPTGGQYEQYF
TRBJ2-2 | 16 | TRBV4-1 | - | TGCGCCACCAAGTGGTCTGCTACCTCGAACACCGGGGAGCTGTTTTTT | CATKWSATSNTGELFF